This section outlines one T cell receptor beta chain sequence together with its context. The antigen is not known. The table came from immunoSEQ multiplex PCR; TCRdb's copy has only in-frame clones and leaves some out. The sample contains about 90,000 clones, approximately 78% of which appear only once. This CDR3 spans 14 amino acids. J was trimmed by 4 bases and V by 1 base; bases with no gene match: 3. Germline-derived CDR1 and CDR2 are MGHRA and YSYEKL. The sample comes from a study of graft-versus-host responses after intestinal transplantation. The V call is TRBV4-1, the J call TRBJ2-5; 7 nucleotides line up with TRBD2. The source was unstimulated CD4+ T cells sorted from spleen or lymph node cells, collected before intestinal transplant. This clonotype was obtained from a human donor who received an intestinal transplant. CDR3 protein: CASSQGGGLETQYF. DNA for the CDR3: TGCGCCAGCAGCCAAGGGGGAGGGTTAGAGACCCAGTACTTC.